A selection of T cell receptor beta chains follows, all from one sample in a study of a mutant IDH1 vaccine in newly diagnosed glioma. Sequenced by immunoSEQ multiplex PCR; TCRdb stores in-frame clones only, minus some. The sample shows tens of thousands of clones, about 80% of them seen only once. These receptors' targets are unknown. Material: PBMCs, obtained from a glioma patient whose treatment included an IDH1 peptide vaccine. The receptors were sampled from a man aged 35-49 years with glioma. Each CDR3 is given with its conserved first and last residue. Each record gives: V gene, J gene, D gene, clone size, CDR3 protein, CDR3 DNA. A D gene is named only where the DNA matches it firmly. Clone size, where shown, is once, few, many, or a class for clones that have expanded.

v_call: TRBV27
j_call: TRBJ2-7
d_call: .
clone_size: once
cdr3_aa: CASSLKQSYEQYF
cdr3_nt: TGTGCCAGCAGTTTAAAACAGTCCTACGAGCAGTACTTC

v_call: TRBV30
j_call: TRBJ1-3
d_call: .
clone_size: .
cdr3_aa: CAWRKGRTIYF
cdr3_nt: TGTGCCTGGAGGAAGGGACGGACCATATATTTT

v_call: TRBV25-1
j_call: TRBJ1-1
d_call: .
clone_size: .
cdr3_aa: CASRKGGNTEAFF
cdr3_nt: TGTGCCAGCAGAAAGGGGGGTAACACTGAAGCTTTCTTT

v_call: TRBV30
j_call: TRBJ2-3
d_call: TRBD1
clone_size: .
cdr3_aa: CAWGDRNTDTQYF
cdr3_nt: TGTGCCTGGGGGGACAGAAACACAGATACGCAGTATTTT

v_call: TRBV5-4
j_call: TRBJ1-1
d_call: .
clone_size: once
cdr3_aa: CASSLWGDDSVNAIAFF
cdr3_nt: TGTGCCAGCAGCTTGTGGGGGGACGACAGTGTGAATGCAATAGCTTTCTTT

v_call: TRBV10-1
j_call: TRBJ1-1
d_call: TRBD1
clone_size: .
cdr3_aa: CASSNPQGGGDTEAFF
cdr3_nt: TGCGCCAGCAGTAACCCTCAGGGGGGTGGGGATACTGAAGCTTTCTTT

v_call: TRBV25-1
j_call: TRBJ1-6
d_call: TRBD1
clone_size: .
cdr3_aa: CASLGQLVNSPLHF
cdr3_nt: TGTGCCAGCCTGGGACAGCTCGTCAATTCACCCCTCCACTTT

v_call: TRBV6-1
j_call: TRBJ2-5
d_call: .
clone_size: once
cdr3_aa: CASSELGGSYIQETQYF
cdr3_nt: TGTGCCAGCAGTGAACTAGGAGGTTCATATATCCAAGAGACCCAGTACTTC

v_call: TRBV27
j_call: TRBJ2-7
d_call: .
clone_size: .
cdr3_aa: CASRAGGVYEQYF
cdr3_nt: TGTGCCAGCAGAGCCGGGGGCGTCTACGAGCAGTACTTC

v_call: TRBV18
j_call: TRBJ1-4
d_call: .
clone_size: .
cdr3_aa: CASSPQLGFDEKLFF
cdr3_nt: TGTGCCAGCTCACCCCAGCTGGGATTTGATGAAAAACTGTTTTTT

v_call: TRBV5-4
j_call: TRBJ1-3
d_call: TRBD1
clone_size: .
cdr3_aa: CASSRTGTGGNTIYF
cdr3_nt: TGTGCCAGCAGCCGCACTGGGACAGGGGGCAACACCATATATTTT

v_call: TRBV29-1
j_call: TRBJ1-1
d_call: .
clone_size: .
cdr3_aa: CSVVRGTEAFF
cdr3_nt: TGCAGCGTTGTGCGGGGAACTGAAGCTTTCTTT

v_call: TRBV7-2
j_call: TRBJ1-2
d_call: .
clone_size: .
cdr3_aa: CASSPGGGGAGYGYTF
cdr3_nt: TGTGCCAGCAGCCCGGGAGGTGGGGGCGCCGGCTATGGCTACACCTTC

v_call: TRBV29-1
j_call: TRBJ2-5
d_call: TRBD2
clone_size: .
cdr3_aa: CSGIGSGGKETQYF
cdr3_nt: TGCAGCGGGATTGGTAGCGGGGGGAAAGAGACCCAGTACTTC

v_call: TRBV29-1
j_call: TRBJ2-1
d_call: TRBD2
clone_size: once
cdr3_aa: CSVGPTSGGYNEQFF
cdr3_nt: TGCAGCGTTGGCCCCACTAGCGGGGGCTACAATGAGCAGTTCTTC

v_call: TRBV5-6
j_call: TRBJ2-7
d_call: .
clone_size: .
cdr3_aa: CASSLYGGPPYEQYF
cdr3_nt: TGTGCCAGCAGCTTGTATGGGGGCCCTCCTTACGAGCAGTACTTC